This paragraph reports one T cell receptor beta chain. Its antigen is still unknown. Germline CDR1 reads GTSNPN; CDR2 reads SVGIG (reference sequence). The V end was cut by 3 bases, the J end by 0 bases, with 12 bases between. This CDR3 has 15 amino acids. This entry is derived from a study of cytomegalovirus exposure and HLA in healthy donors. The PCR used 60 Vbeta and 13 Jbeta primers. Data came from immunoSEQ multiplex PCR; TCRdb stores just in-frame clones and leaves some out. The data hold around 74,000 clones, with roughly 85% observed a single time. Findings and limits, study-wide: In vitro data verified a few CMV-associated chains as specific for CMV antigens. Analyses of presence and absence presupposed an approximately uniform sequencing depth across donors.

This receptor was obtained from a man aged 25 to 40 in good health and CMV-seronegative. This sequence joins TRBV30 and TRBJ1-3; D uncertain. The sequenced sample consisted of PBMCs. CDR3: CAWRSLDYSGNTIYF. For the CDR3, the DNA is TGTGCCTGGAGAAGTCTTGACTACTCTGGAAACACCATATATTTT.